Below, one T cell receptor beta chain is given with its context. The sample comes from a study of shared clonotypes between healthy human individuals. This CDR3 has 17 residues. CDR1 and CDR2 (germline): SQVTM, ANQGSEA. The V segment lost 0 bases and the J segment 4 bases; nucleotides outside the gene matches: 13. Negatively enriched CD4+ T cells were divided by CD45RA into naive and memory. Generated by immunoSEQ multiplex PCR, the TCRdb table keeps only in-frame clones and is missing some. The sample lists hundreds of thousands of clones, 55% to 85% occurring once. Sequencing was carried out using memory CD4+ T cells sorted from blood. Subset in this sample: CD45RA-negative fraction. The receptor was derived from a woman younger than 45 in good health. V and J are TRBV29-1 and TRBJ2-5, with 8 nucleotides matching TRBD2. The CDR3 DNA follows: TGCAGCGTTGAAGATACAACAGCGGGAGTCAGGTTAGAGACCCAGTACTTC. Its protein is CSVEDTTAGVRLETQYF. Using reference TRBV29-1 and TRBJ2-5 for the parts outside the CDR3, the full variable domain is SAVISQKPSRDICQRGTSLTIQCQVDSQVTMMFWYRQQPGQSLTLIATANQGSEATYESGFVIDKFPISRPNLTFSTLTVSNMSPEDSSIYLCSVEDTTAGVRLETQYFGPGTRLLVL.